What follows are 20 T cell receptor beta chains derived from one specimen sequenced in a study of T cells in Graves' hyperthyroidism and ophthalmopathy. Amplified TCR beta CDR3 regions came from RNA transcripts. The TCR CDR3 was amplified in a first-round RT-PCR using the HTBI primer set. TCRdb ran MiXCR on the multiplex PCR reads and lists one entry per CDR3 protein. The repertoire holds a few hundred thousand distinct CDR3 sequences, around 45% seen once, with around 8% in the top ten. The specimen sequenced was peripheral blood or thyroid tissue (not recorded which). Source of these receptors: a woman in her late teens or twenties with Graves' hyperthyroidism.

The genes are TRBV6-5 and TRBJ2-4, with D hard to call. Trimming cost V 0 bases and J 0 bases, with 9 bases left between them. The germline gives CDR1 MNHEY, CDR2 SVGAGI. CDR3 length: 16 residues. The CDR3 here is CASSYSETLAKNIQYF. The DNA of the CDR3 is TGTGCCAGCAGTTACTCGGAGACTCTAGCCAAAAACATTCAGTACTTC.

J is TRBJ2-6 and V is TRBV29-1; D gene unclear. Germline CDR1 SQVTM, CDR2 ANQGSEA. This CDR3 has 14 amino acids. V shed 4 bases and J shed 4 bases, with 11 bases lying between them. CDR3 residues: CSVVAGSGANVLTF. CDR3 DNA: TGCAGCGTTGTAGCCGGGTCCGGGGCCAACGTCCTGACTTTC.

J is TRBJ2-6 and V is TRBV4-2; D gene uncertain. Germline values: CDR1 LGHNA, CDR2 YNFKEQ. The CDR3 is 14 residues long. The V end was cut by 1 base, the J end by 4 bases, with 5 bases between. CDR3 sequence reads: CASSQATGANVLTF. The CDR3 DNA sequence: TGTGCCAGCAGCCAAGCAACAGGGGCCAACGTCCTGACTTTC.

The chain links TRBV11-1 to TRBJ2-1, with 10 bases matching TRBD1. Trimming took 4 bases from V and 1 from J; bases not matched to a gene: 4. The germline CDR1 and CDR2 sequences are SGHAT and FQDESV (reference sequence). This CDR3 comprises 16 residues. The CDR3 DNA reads TGTGCCAGCAGCTCGGCGGGACAGGGGTCCTACAATGAGCAGTTCTTC. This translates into CASSSAGQGSYNEQFF.

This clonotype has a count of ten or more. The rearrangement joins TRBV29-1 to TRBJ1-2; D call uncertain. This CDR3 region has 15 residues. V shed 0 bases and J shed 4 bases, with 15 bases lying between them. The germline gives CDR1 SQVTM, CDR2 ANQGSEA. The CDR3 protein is CSVEDDTGGTYGYTF. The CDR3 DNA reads TGCAGCGTTGAAGATGATACGGGAGGAACCTATGGCTACACCTTC.

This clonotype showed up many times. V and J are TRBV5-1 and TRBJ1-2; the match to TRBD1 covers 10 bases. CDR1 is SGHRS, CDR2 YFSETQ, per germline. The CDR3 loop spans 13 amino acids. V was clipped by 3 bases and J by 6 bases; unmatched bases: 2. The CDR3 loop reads CASSSDRGDGYTF. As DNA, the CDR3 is TGCGCCAGCAGCTCGGACAGGGGGGATGGCTACACCTTC.

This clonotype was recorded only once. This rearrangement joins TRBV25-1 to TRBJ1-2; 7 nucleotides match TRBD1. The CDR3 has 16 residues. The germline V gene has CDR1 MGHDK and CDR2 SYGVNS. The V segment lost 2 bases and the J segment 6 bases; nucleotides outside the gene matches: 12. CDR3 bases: TGTGCCAGCAGTGAAGTGGGGCGACAGGGACCCGATGGCTACACCTTC. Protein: CASSEVGRQGPDGYTF.

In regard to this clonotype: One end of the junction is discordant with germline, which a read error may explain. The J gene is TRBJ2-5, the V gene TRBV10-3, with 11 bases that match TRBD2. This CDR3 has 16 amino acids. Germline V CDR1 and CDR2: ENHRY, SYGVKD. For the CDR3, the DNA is TGTGCCAGCAGTACCGCGGGACTAGCGGACCAAGAGACCCAGTACTTC. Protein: CASSTAGLADQETQYF.

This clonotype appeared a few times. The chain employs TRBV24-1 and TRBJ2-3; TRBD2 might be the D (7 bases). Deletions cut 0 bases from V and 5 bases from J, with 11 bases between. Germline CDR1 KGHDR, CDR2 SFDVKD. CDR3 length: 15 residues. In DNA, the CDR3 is TGTGCCACCAGTGATTTGGGGGGGGCAGGAGATACGCAGTATTTT. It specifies CATSDLGGAGDTQYF.

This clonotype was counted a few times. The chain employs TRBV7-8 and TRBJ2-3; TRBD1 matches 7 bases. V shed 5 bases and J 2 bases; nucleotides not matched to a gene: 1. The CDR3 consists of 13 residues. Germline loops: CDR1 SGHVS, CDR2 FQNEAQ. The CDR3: CASSDRATDTQYF. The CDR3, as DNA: TGTGCCAGCAGCGACAGGGCCACAGATACGCAGTATTTT.

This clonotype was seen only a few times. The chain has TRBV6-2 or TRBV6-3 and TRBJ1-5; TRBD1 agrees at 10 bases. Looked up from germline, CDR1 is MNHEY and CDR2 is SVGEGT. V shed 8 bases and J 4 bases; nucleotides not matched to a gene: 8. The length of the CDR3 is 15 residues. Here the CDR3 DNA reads TGTGCCAGCTCACCACGACAGGGGGCAAATCAGCCCCAGCATTTT. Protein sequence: CASSPRQGANQPQHF.

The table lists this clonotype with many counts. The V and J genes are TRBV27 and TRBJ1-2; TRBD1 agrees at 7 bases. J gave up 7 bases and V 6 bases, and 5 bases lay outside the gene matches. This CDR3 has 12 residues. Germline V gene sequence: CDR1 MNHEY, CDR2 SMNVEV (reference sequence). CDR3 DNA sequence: TGTGCCAGCAGCTCCAACAGGGGTGGCTACACCTTC. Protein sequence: CASSSNRGGYTF.

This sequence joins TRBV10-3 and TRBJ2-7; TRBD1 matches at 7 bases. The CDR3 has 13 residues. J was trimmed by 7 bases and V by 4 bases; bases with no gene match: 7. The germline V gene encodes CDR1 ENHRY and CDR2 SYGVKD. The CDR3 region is CAISAREDREQYF. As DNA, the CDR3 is TGTGCCATCAGTGCTAGAGAGGACAGGGAGCAGTACTTC.

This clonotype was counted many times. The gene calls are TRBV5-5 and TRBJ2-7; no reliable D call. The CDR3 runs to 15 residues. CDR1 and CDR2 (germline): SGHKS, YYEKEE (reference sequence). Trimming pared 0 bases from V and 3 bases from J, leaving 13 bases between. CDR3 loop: CASSLAVPQSYEQYF. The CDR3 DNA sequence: TGTGCCAGCAGCTTGGCCGTACCGCAAAGCTACGAGCAGTACTTC.

The CDR3 coding sequence is TGTGCCAGCAGCCACGTTCCAAGGAGGGGTTCACTCTACGAGCAGTACTTC. It specifies CASSHVPRRGSLYEQYF. This chain links TRBV3-1 with TRBJ2-7; TRBD2 is a possible D gene (6 bases). Germline V gene data show CDR1 as LGHDT and CDR2 as YNNKEL (reference sequence). V was pared by 3 bases and J by 3 bases, with 21 bases between. This CDR3 contains 17 residues.

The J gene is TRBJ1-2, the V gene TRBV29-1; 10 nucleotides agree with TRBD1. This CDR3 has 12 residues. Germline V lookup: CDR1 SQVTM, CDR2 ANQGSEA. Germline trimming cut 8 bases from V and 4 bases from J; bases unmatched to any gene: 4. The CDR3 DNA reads TGCAGCTTGGGACAGGGGATCTATGGCTACACCTTC. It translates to CSLGQGIYGYTF.

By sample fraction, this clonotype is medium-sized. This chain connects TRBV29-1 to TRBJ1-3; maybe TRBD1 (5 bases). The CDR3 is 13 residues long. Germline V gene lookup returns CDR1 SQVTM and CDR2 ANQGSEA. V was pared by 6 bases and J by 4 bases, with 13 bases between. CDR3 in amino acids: CSVVVQEGNTIYF. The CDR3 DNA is TGCAGCGTAGTTGTACAGGAAGGAAACACCATATATTTT.

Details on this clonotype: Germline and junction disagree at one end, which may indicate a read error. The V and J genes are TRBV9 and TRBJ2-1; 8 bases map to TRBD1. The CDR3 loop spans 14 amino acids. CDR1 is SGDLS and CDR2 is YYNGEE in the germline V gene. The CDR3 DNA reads TGTGCAAGCAGCGCTCGGACAGGGTACAATGAGCAGTTCTTC. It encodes CASSARTGYNEQFF.

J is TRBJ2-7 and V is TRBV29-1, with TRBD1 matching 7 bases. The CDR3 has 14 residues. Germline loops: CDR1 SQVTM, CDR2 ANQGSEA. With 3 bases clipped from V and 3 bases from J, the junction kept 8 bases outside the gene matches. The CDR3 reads CSVDAAGGDYEQYF. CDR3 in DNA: TGCAGCGTTGATGCGGCAGGGGGAGACTACGAGCAGTACTTC.

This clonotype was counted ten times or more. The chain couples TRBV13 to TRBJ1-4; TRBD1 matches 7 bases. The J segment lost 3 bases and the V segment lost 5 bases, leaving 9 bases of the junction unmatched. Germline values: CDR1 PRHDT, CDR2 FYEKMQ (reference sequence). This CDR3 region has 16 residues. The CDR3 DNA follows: TGTGCCAGCAGCGACCGACGACAGGGACCTAATGAAAAACTGTTTTTT. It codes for CASSDRRQGPNEKLFF. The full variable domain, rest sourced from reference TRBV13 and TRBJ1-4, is AAGVIQSPRHLIKEKRETATLKCYPIPRHDTVYWYQQGPGQDPQFLISFYEKMQSDKGSIPDRFSAQQFSDYHSELNMSSLELGDSALYFCASSDRRQGPNEKLFFGSGTQLSVL.